This T cell receptor (beta chain) emerged from a study of T cells in Graves' hyperthyroidism and ophthalmopathy. Study results and caveats: The model identified upcoming ophthalmopathy a median approximately seven months ahead of onset.

Germline V lookup: CDR1 MDHEN, CDR2 SYDVKM. Trimming stripped 5 bases from V and 4 bases from J, with 6 bases between. The CDR3 sequence is 11 residues long. This clonotype was recorded at least ten times. Its antigen is not known. TCR beta CDR3 sequences were amplified from RNA transcripts. A set of HTBI primers served as the primers for a first-round RT-PCR of the TCR CDR3. TCRdb recomputed calls from the multiplex PCR reads with MiXCR, one row per CDR3 protein. The repertoire holds fewer than 400,000 distinct CDR3 sequences, with around a quarter as singletons. The source of this sequence is a man aged 45-65 years with Graves' hyperthyroidism. Input material: blood. V usage is TRBV28 and J usage is TRBJ2-7; D ambiguous. DNA for the CDR3: TGTGCCAGCAGTATCAAGTACGAGCAGTACTTC. It encodes CASSIKYEQYF.